Listed below are T cell receptor beta chains from one sample, sequenced in a study of shared T cell receptors in the human thymus. Repertoires were generated with immunoSEQ multiplex PCR, while TCRdb's copy carries only in-frame clones and drops some. Of more than 550,000 clones detected, approximately 87% appear once; the ten largest clones hold about 0.0094%. The same data also contributed to another study, on human thymus T cells.

The sample was thymocytes. These receptor sequences come from a boy younger than two with a congenital heart defect. The CDR3 runs from the conserved cysteine through the conserved F or W. A D gene is named only where the DNA matches it firmly. Clone size, where shown, is once, few, many, or a class for clones that have expanded.

size,J,V,length,D,CDR3
-,TRBJ1-2,TRBV28,16,TRBD1,CASSGYRGRPLYGYTF
-,TRBJ2-7,TRBV5-8,16,TRBD2,CASNLYRTSGSHEQYF
-,TRBJ2-1,TRBV28,15,TRBD2,CASSLSSGGDNEQFF
-,TRBJ1-5,TRBV28,16,-,CASSLPGGSSNQPQHF
-,TRBJ2-7,TRBV30,13,-,CAWSVGAPYEQYF
once,TRBJ1-6,TRBV9,14,-,CASEAGPGDSPLHF
once,TRBJ2-2,TRBV4-3,16,TRBD2,CASSQVVTSGGGELFF
-,TRBJ2-7,TRBV28,14,TRBD1,CASRIGTGGVEQYF
-,TRBJ2-1,TRBV2,15,-,CASSRDLGIYNEQFF
few,TRBJ1-4,TRBV19,17,TRBD1,CASSINGTGSPNEKLFF
-,TRBJ2-2,TRBV15,14,-,CATSRVRGTGELFF
-,TRBJ1-1,TRBV2,12,-,CASIVKSREAFF
few,TRBJ1-2,TRBV5-1,15,-,CASSLAPLPWYGYTF
-,TRBJ2-7,TRBV6-5,14,-,CASSYVQNTYEQYF
-,TRBJ2-7,TRBV5-1,15,TRBD2,CASSWQPGLAWEQYF
-,TRBJ1-1,TRBV5-1,16,TRBD1,CASSLGVDRVDTEAFF
-,TRBJ1-1,TRBV6-5,12,-,CASSPKNTEAFF
-,TRBJ2-5,TRBV9,17,TRBD2,CASSRPQAGADRQTQYF
-,TRBJ2-1,TRBV28,18,TRBD2,CASSLPGRGDGPYNEQFF
once,TRBJ2-7,TRBV5-1,13,-,CASSLGAGNEQYF
few,TRBJ2-3,TRBV10-3,17,-,CAISQKQRGASTDTQYF
-,TRBJ1-1,TRBV14,15,TRBD1,CASSLTGQVGTEAFF
once,TRBJ2-3,TRBV6-6,16,-,CASSYSGGGISNTQYF
-,TRBJ2-7,TRBV11-2,13,-,CASSLEAGYEQYF
-,TRBJ2-3,TRBV5-6,13,-,CASSLLRTDTQYF
-,TRBJ2-7,TRBV6-5,13,-,CASSSRQGDEQYF
-,TRBJ1-2,TRBV27,11,-,CAYSLAYGYTF
-,TRBJ2-6,TRBV28,15,-,CATRVRAGGANVLTF
-,TRBJ2-3,TRBV7-2,17,TRBD1,CASSLSKRGTGEDTQYF
once,TRBJ2-7,TRBV10-2,15,-,CATLTRRGGVREQYF
-,TRBJ1-2,TRBV28,12,TRBD1,CASSRQGYGYTF
-,TRBJ2-1,TRBV9,19,TRBD2,CASSGAGTSGKLSYNEQFF
-,TRBJ2-5,TRBV29-1,14,TRBD2,CSVRRAGGVQTQYF
once,TRBJ1-5,TRBV15,20,TRBD1,CATSRGRWGRQGPGNQPQHF
-,TRBJ1-2,TRBV6-5,15,TRBD1,CASSYPGQGRTCYTF
-,TRBJ2-1,TRBV7-9,17,TRBD2,CASSLPKTSGYYNEQFF
-,TRBJ2-1,TRBV20-1,11,TRBD2,CRGDYYNEQFF
-,TRBJ2-5,TRBV27,19,TRBD2,CASSLAPGLAGGNQETQYF
once,TRBJ2-7,TRBV4-2,17,TRBD1,CASSSRWTGGLSYEQYF
-,TRBJ2-7,TRBV14,16,-,CASSQESGPYSYEQYF